The 21 T cell receptor beta chains below all came from one sample that was sequenced in a study of T cell responses to AZD1222 COVID-19 vaccine. TCRdb keeps only in-frame clones here, not all; method: immunoSEQ multiplex PCR. The table shows approximately 190,000 clones, with roughly 88% occurring only once. The sequencing here drew on peripheral blood, taken on day 0 of AZD1222 vaccination. These receptors all come from an adult in good health.

This clone was found once. The V call is TRBV7-2, the J call TRBJ2-7, with a weak D call TRBD1 (5 bases). Germline V lookup: CDR1 SGHTA, CDR2 FQGNSA. The CDR3 totals 13 residues. Trimming shortened V by 1 base and J by 4 bases, and 8 bases separated the two germline ends. The CDR3 spells CASSLGAGYEQYF. In DNA, the CDR3 is TGTGCCAGCAGCTTAGGGGCAGGGTACGAGCAGTACTTC.

This chain links TRBV9 with TRBJ2-7; D may be TRBD2 (5 bases). Germline V gene data show CDR1 as SGDLS and CDR2 as YYNGEE. CDR3 size: 11 residues. The ends were cut back, 3 bases at V and 9 bases at J, with 10 bases in the middle. The CDR3 nucleotides read TGTGCCAGCAGCGGAGGTGCGGGGCAGTACTTC. Translating gives CASSGGAGQYF.

The CDR3 nucleotides read TGTGCCATGGGAGGAGGCGGGAGGGCCAGCGCAGATACGCAGTATTTT. It translates to CAMGGGGRASADTQYF. This chain links TRBV10-3 with TRBJ2-3; 9 nucleotides line up with TRBD2. The CDR3 extends over 16 amino acids. Losses at the gene ends were 9 bases for V and 4 bases for J; bases not matched to a gene: 14. CDR1 is ENHRY, CDR2 SYGVKD, per germline.

The CDR3 coding sequence is TGTGCCGGCTCGGGACACCTGAACACTGAAGCTTTCTTT. It specifies CAGSGHLNTEAFF. The genes are TRBV6-5 and TRBJ1-1, with a possible D match to TRBD1 (6 bases). Trimming stripped 11 bases from V and 0 bases from J, with 13 bases between. The CDR3 runs 13 residues. CDR1 is MNHEY and CDR2 is SVGAGI in the germline V gene.

The chain couples TRBV4-1 to TRBJ1-2, with TRBD1 matching over 9 bases. Germline CDR1 MGHRA, CDR2 YSYEKL. The ends lost 1 base at V and 1 base at J; junction bases unmatched: 1. The CDR3 contains 15 residues. CDR3 loop: CASSQAGQGNYGYTF. The CDR3 nucleotides read TGCGCCAGCAGCCAAGCGGGACAGGGTAACTATGGCTACACCTTC.

The CDR3 nucleotides read TGTGCCAGCAGCCAAGTTCTTGGGACAGGAGCATATAATTCACCCCTCCACTTT. It translates to CASSQVLGTGAYNSPLHF. The rearrangement joins TRBV3-1 (or the pseudogene TRBV3-2) to TRBJ1-6; 8 bases are shared with TRBD1. Germline trimming cut 1 base from V and 4 bases from J; bases unmatched to any gene: 9. This CDR3 is built from 18 residues. Per germline, CDR1 LGHDT and CDR2 YNNKEL (reference sequence).

The chain links TRBV6-5 to TRBJ1-1; no reliable D call. The CDR3 is made up of 13 amino acids. The V gene lost 7 bases and the J gene lost 1 base, with 10 bases spanning the gap. Per germline, CDR1 MNHEY and CDR2 SVGAGI. CDR3 loop: CASTGSPNTEAFF. The DNA of the CDR3 is TGTGCCAGCACTGGCTCCCCGAACACTGAAGCTTTCTTT.

The chain employs TRBV4-2 and TRBJ2-1; D is undetermined. V was shortened by 2 bases and J by 4 bases, with 9 bases between the two germline ends. CDR1 is LGHNA, CDR2 YNFKEQ, per germline. The CDR3 runs to 14 residues. This CDR3 is CASSQNLGYNEQFF. Written as DNA, the CDR3 is TGTGCCAGCAGCCAAAATCTTGGGTACAATGAGCAGTTCTTC.

In DNA form, the CDR3 reads TGTGCCAGCAGCCTCGACAGGGGGGGAAACATTCAGTACTTC. This translates into CASSLDRGGNIQYF. The rearrangement joins TRBV2 to TRBJ2-4, with 9 nucleotides matching TRBD1. V lost 6 bases to trimming and J lost 6 bases; unmatched junction nucleotides: 6. Germline CDR1 and CDR2: SNHLY and FYNNEI. This CDR3 comprises 14 residues. The whole variable domain, remainder taken from reference TRBV2 and TRBJ2-4, is EPEVTQTPSHQVTQMGQEVILRCVPISNHLYFYWYRQILGQKVEFLVSFYNNEISEKSEIFDDQFSVERPDGSNFTLKIRSTKLEDSAMYFCASSLDRGGNIQYFGAGTRLSVL.

The rearrangement uses TRBV2 and TRBJ2-1; 11 bases agree with TRBD2. The CDR3 length is 14 residues. Germline CDR1 and CDR2: SNHLY and FYNNEI. Unmatched junction bases numbered 1, after V lost 5 bases and J lost 4 bases. The CDR3 reads CASSLAGGYNEQFF. The CDR3 nucleotides are TGTGCCAGCAGTTTAGCGGGAGGGTACAATGAGCAGTTCTTC.

The V and J genes are TRBV2 and TRBJ1-4; no definite D call. The CDR3 runs to 13 residues. Germline V lookup: CDR1 SNHLY, CDR2 FYNNEI. V was cut by 6 bases and J by 6 bases, with 11 bases left in between. CDR3 sequence reads: CASRSGLDEKLFF. In DNA form, the CDR3 reads TGTGCCAGCAGATCGGGTCTAGATGAAAAACTGTTTTTT.

V usage is TRBV2 and J usage is TRBJ1-5; tentatively, D is TRBD1 (6 bases). Germline V CDR1 and CDR2: SNHLY, FYNNEI. With 4 bases removed from V and 5 bases from J, the gap between germline ends came to 15 bases. This CDR3 comprises 15 residues. The DNA of the CDR3 is TGTGCCAGCAGTGCACAGGGAACTAACCATCAGCCCCAGCATTTT. It specifies CASSAQGTNHQPQHF. The whole variable domain, remainder taken from reference TRBV2 and TRBJ1-5, is EPEVTQTPSHQVTQMGQEVILRCVPISNHLYFYWYRQILGQKVEFLVSFYNNEISEKSEIFDDQFSVERPDGSNFTLKIRSTKLEDSAMYFCASSAQGTNHQPQHFGDGTRLSIL.

Points on this clone: The sample contains more than one DNA sequence encoding this CDR3. The chain has TRBV12-3 or TRBV12-4 and TRBJ2-3; D is uncertain. The CDR3 is made up of 11 amino acids. Trimming removed 3 bases from V and 5 bases from J, with 3 bases in between. The CDR3 DNA follows: TGTGCCAGCAGTTTGGGAGATACGCAGTATTTT. Amino acid sequence: CASSLGDTQYF.

This rearrangement joins TRBV6-4 to TRBJ2-1, with no clear D. This CDR3 spans 13 amino acids. Germline V gene data show CDR1 as MRHNA and CDR2 as SNTAGT. V lost 2 bases to trimming and J lost 6 bases, with 8 bases between them. The CDR3, as DNA: TGTGCCAGCAGTGACGTGGTGGGCAATGAGCAGTTCTTC. As protein: CASSDVVGNEQFF.

V is TRBV9 and J is TRBJ1-2; 8 positions agree with TRBD1. Germline V gene data show CDR1 as SGDLS and CDR2 as YYNGEE. J was trimmed by 7 bases and V by 0 bases; bases with no gene match: 8. The CDR3 has 15 amino acids. The CDR3 coding sequence is TGTGCCAGCAGCGTAGAGTCCAGGGGGCGAGGTGGCTACACCTTC. Residues: CASSVESRGRGGYTF.

V and J are TRBV5-8 and TRBJ1-5, with 7 bases matching TRBD1. The CDR3 contains 16 residues. The J segment lost 7 bases and the V segment lost 0 bases, leaving 10 bases of the junction unmatched. Looked up from germline, CDR1 is SGHTS and CDR2 is YDEGEE. CDR3 loop: CASSLEEGAPWQPQHF. DNA for the CDR3: TGTGCCAGCAGCTTGGAAGAGGGGGCGCCTTGGCAGCCCCAGCATTTT.

This clone was picked up one time. V gene TRBV11-2 combines with J gene TRBJ1-6, with TRBD1 as a possible D gene (5 bases). The CDR3 is 15 residues long. Germline-derived CDR1 and CDR2 are SGHAT and FQNNGV. Trimming pared 5 bases from V and 10 bases from J, leaving 18 bases between. DNA of the CDR3: TGTGCCAGCAGCCTACGTCGGGACGGCTACTCACCCCTCCACTTT. Its protein is CASSLRRDGYSPLHF.

The genes are TRBV5-1 and TRBJ1-2, with 9 positions matching TRBD1. CDR1 is SGHRS, CDR2 YFSETQ, per germline. The CDR3 spans 15 residues. J gave up 3 bases and V 4 bases, and 7 bases lay outside the gene matches. CDR3 protein: CASSPGTGWDYGYTF. CDR3 coding DNA: TGCGCCAGCAGCCCCGGGACAGGGTGGGACTATGGCTACACCTTC.

The chain has TRBV7-9 and TRBJ1-5; no definite D call. This CDR3 has 16 amino acids. The germline V gene encodes CDR1 SEHNR and CDR2 FQNEAQ (reference sequence). The V end was cut by 1 base, the J end by 0 bases, with 10 bases between. This CDR3 is CASSLVVGDSNQPQHF. The CDR3, as DNA: TGTGCCAGCAGCTTAGTAGTAGGCGATAGCAATCAGCCCCAGCATTTT.

V is TRBV7-8 and J is TRBJ2-2, with TRBD2 matching over 9 bases. V was clipped by 3 bases and J by 4 bases; unmatched bases: 6. The CDR3 extends over 16 amino acids. CDR1 and CDR2 (germline): SGHVS, FQNEAQ. The CDR3 loop is CASSFPLAGFTGELFF. The DNA of the CDR3 is TGTGCCAGCAGCTTCCCCCTAGCGGGATTCACCGGGGAGCTGTTTTTT.

The genes are TRBV7-2 and TRBJ1-4; D gene unclear. The CDR3 sequence is 14 residues long. CDR1 and CDR2 (germline): SGHTA, FQGNSA. Trimming cost V 5 bases and J 7 bases, with 14 bases left between them. CDR3 amino acids: CASSPILQTEKLFF. CDR3 DNA sequence: TGTGCCAGCAGCCCCATTTTACAGACTGAAAAACTGTTTTTT.